Listed below are T cell receptor beta chains from one sample, sequenced in a study of CD8+CD57+ T cells in acquired aplastic anemia. TCRdb used MiXCR to reprocess the reads, holding one entry per CDR3 protein. The data hold about 120,000 distinct CDR3 sequences, with approximately 61% observed a single time. Sequencing was performed on sorted CD4+, CD8+, or CD8+CD57+ T cells (not recorded which) from PBMCs. The source is a human donor with aplastic anemia. CDR3s include the opening cysteine and the closing phenylalanine or tryptophan.

j_gene,v_gene,CDR3aa
TRBJ2-7,TRBV2,CASSEGGPYEQYF
TRBJ2-7,TRBV15,CATSRRPSLAGVYEQYF
TRBJ2-3,TRBV25-1,CASWGVGTDTQYF
TRBJ1-3,TRBV10-1,CASSSKGSGNTIYF
TRBJ1-5,TRBV15,CATSRDGQVNQPQHF
TRBJ2-7,TRBV7-9,CASSFGYYEEYF
TRBJ1-4,TRBV6-5,CASSYGGQNLEKLFF
TRBJ1-5,TRBV24-1,CATSWGVAQPQHF
TRBJ2-5,TRBV7-9,CASSFEVQETQYF
TRBJ2-3,TRBV7-9,CASSRQGGTDTQYF
TRBJ2-1,TRBV24-1,CATSEGLSGGEQFF
TRBJ2-7,TRBV7-6,CASSPTGQVYEQYF
TRBJ1-1,TRBV24-1,CASSSSIMNTEAFF
TRBJ2-7,TRBV10-3,CAISNPPTHPGEQYF
TRBJ2-7,TRBV2,CASRRDRGPYEQYF
TRBJ2-7,TRBV29-1,CSVEPGTGINEQYF
TRBJ2-1,TRBV2,CASSGDSGAQFF
TRBJ1-5,TRBV10-1,CASSEIRGPSNQPQHF
TRBJ1-6,TRBV9,CASSVEFRGNSPLHF
TRBJ1-2,TRBV5-4,CASMELGASDGYTF
TRBJ1-5,TRBV2,CASSAIRTGGRGNQPQHF
TRBJ2-7,TRBV2,CASKGQGSSYEQYF
TRBJ2-5,TRBV2,CASSLVGWNQETQYF
TRBJ1-1,TRBV6-1,CASSDPAGYTEAFF
TRBJ2-3,TRBV20-1,CSAYVGGGADTQYF
TRBJ2-5,TRBV2,CASSDSSWTQYF
TRBJ2-3,TRBV11-2,CASGLGGTTQYTQYF
TRBJ2-1,TRBV11-2,CASSLEGSSYNEQFF
TRBJ1-1,TRBV15,CATSTKLNTEAFF
TRBJ2-1,TRBV7-7,CASSRGRYNEQFF
TRBJ1-5,TRBV7-2,CASSREYNQPQHF
TRBJ1-1,TRBV29-1,CSVDQGRGGSAFF
TRBJ1-2,TRBV5-1,CASSLVLGTIYGYTF
TRBJ1-2,TRBV19,CASSISQGIIGYTF
TRBJ2-2,TRBV10-1,CASRAGRENTGELFF
TRBJ2-7,TRBV30,CAWGRGYEQYF
TRBJ2-3,TRBV19,CASSLVAGGPTDTQYF
TRBJ2-7,TRBV20-1,CSASYDLTYEQYF
TRBJ1-1,TRBV20-1,CSARDYDLNTEAFF
TRBJ1-1,TRBV19,CASGLYPEAFF
TRBJ2-7,TRBV7-3,CASSSDVHEQYF
TRBJ1-1,TRBV5-6,CASSLQESTEAFF
TRBJ2-3,TRBV12-3/TRBV12-4,CASSLGRVLDTQYF
TRBJ2-2,TRBV25-1,CASSRSGDLAGELFF
TRBJ1-1,TRBV6-1,CASSNAAGIEVFF
TRBJ1-2,TRBV7-3,CASSSPDTNYGYTF
TRBJ2-7,TRBV7-6,CASSPGLGNYEQYF
TRBJ1-2,TRBV9,CASSPQTGYGYTF
TRBJ2-7,TRBV24-1,CATSDGRGRNEQYF
TRBJ2-3,TRBV19,CASSKRQPSTDTQYF
TRBJ1-6,TRBV2,CASSARESSYNSPLHF
TRBJ2-7,TRBV7-9,CASSFSGEDEQYF
TRBJ2-3,TRBV6-8,CASSYGRLAGGQPSTDTQYF
TRBJ2-7,TRBV9,CASSVNPGDAYEQYF
TRBJ1-1,TRBV15,CATSDEGRRGRTEAFF
TRBJ2-5,TRBV10-3,CAISARFDGADETQYF
TRBJ2-7,TRBV10-2,CASRLDRGHEQYF